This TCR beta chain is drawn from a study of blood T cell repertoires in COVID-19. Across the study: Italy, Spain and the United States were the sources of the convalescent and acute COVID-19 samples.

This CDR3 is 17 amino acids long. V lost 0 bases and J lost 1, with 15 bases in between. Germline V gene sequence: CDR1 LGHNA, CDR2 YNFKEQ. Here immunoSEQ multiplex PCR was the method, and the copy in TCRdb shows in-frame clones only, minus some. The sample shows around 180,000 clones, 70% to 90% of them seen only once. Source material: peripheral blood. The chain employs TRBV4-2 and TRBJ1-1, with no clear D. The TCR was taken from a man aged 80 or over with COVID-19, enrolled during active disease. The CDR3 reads CASSQDPARYWNTEAFF. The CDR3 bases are TGTGCCAGCAGCCAAGATCCTGCCCGGTATTGGAACACTGAAGCTTTCTTT.